This T cell receptor (beta chain) was retrieved from a study of blood T cells in healthy people across ages. CDR1 and CDR2 from the germline V gene are SEHNR and FQNEAQ (reference sequence). This CDR3 has 14 residues. Trimming removed 3 bases at V and 6 bases at J, with 15 bases between. This clonotype turned up a few times. A second PCR of about 7 to 12 cycles used a sample-barcoded 5' primer and a J-beta primer mix. A single record per CDR3 protein comes from TCRdb applying MiXCR to the 5' RACE reads. The sample lists around 1,000,000 distinct CDR3 sequences, approximately 25% occurring once. The same specimen was also included in a second study, on T cells of mothers and their children.

This receptor was taken from a girl aged 2-10 years in good health. This chain links TRBV7-9 with TRBJ2-7, with no clear D. Specimen: blood. CDR3 sequence (DNA): TGTGCCAGCAGCTTGGACCCAACCTTCCTCGAGCAGTACTTC. It yields the protein CASSLDPTFLEQYF.